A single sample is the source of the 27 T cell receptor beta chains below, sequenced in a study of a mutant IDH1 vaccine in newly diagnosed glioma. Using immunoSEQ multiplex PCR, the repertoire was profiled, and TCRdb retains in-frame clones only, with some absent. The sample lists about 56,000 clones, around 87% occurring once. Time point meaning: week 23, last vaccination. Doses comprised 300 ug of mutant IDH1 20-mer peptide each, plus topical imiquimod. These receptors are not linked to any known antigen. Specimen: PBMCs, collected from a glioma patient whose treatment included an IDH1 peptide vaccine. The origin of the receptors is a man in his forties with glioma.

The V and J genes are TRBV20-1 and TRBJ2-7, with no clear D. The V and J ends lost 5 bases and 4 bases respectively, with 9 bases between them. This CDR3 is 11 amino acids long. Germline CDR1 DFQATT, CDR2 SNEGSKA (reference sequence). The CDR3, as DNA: TGCAGTGCTCCCGACGGATACGAGCAGTACTTC. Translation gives CSAPDGYEQYF.

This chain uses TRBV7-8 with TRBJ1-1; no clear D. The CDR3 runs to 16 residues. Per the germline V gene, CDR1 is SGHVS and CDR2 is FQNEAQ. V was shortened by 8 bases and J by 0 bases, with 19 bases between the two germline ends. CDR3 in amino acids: CASGLLSRRLNTEAFF. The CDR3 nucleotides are TGTGCCAGCGGACTCTTGAGCCGGCGCCTGAACACTGAAGCTTTCTTT.

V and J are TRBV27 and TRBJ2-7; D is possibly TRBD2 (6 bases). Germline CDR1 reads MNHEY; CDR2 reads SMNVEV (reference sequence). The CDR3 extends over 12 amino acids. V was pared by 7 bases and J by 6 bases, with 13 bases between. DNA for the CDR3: TGTGCCAGCAACCTGACTAGTTCCGAGCAGTACTTC. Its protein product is CASNLTSSEQYF.

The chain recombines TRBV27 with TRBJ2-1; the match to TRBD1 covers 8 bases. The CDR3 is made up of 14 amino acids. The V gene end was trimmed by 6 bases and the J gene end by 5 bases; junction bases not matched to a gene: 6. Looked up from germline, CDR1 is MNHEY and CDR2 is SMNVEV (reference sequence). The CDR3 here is CASSLRDRNNEQFF. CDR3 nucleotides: TGTGCCAGCAGCCTAAGGGACAGGAACAATGAGCAGTTCTTC.

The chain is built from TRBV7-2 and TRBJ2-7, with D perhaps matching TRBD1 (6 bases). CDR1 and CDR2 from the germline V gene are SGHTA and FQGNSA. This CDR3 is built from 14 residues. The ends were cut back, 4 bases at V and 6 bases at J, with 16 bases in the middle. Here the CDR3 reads CASSWIHRDGEQYF. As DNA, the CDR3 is TGTGCCAGCAGCTGGATCCACAGGGACGGCGAGCAGTACTTC.

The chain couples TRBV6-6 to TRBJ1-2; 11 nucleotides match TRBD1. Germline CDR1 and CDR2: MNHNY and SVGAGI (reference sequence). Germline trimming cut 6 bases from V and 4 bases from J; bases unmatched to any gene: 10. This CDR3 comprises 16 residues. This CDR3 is CASRGQGARFSYGYTF. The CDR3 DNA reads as TGTGCCAGCAGAGGACAGGGGGCGCGGTTCAGCTATGGCTACACCTTC.

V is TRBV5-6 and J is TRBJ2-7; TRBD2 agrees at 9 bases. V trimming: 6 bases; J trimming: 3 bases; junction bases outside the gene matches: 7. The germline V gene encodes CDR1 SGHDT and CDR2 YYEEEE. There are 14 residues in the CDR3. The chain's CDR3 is CASTLSGSRYEQYF. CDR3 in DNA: TGTGCCAGCACCCTTAGCGGGAGTCGCTACGAGCAGTACTTC.

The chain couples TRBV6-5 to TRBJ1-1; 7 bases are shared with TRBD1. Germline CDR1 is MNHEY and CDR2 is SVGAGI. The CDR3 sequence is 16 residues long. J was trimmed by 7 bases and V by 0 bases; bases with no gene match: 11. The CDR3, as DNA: TGTGCCAGCAGTTACTCTCGGGGAGGGGGCAGGGGTGAAGCTTTCTTT. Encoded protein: CASSYSRGGGRGEAFF.

The CDR3 loop is CASSLDLGTGTYEQYF. Here the CDR3 DNA reads TGTGCCAGCAGCTTGGACCTCGGGACAGGTACCTACGAGCAGTACTTC. This sequence joins TRBV5-4 and TRBJ2-7, with TRBD1 identical over 8 bases. The germline V gene has CDR1 SGHNT and CDR2 YYREEE (reference sequence). V lost 0 bases, J lost 2 bases, and 7 bases stayed unmatched. The CDR3 consists of 16 residues.

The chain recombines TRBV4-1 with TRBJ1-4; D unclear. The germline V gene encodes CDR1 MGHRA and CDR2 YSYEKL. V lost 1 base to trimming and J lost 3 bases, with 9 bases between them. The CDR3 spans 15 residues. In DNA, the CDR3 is TGCGCCAGCAGCCAAGCCCCGGGCTCTAATGAAAAACTGTTTTTT. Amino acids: CASSQAPGSNEKLFF.

CDR3 in amino acids: CASSRGYADTQYF. The CDR3 DNA sequence: TGCGCCAGCAGCCGCGGTTACGCAGATACGCAGTATTTT. This rearrangement joins TRBV5-1 to TRBJ2-3, with D hard to call. Looked up from germline, CDR1 is SGHRS and CDR2 is YFSETQ. The CDR3 sequence is 13 residues long. Trimming stripped 4 bases from V and 4 bases from J, with 10 bases between.

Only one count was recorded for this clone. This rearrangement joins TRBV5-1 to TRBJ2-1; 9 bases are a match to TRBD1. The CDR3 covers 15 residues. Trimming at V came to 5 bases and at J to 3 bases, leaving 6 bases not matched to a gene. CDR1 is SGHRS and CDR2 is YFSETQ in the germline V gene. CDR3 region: CASREGQGSYNEQFF. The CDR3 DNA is TGCGCCAGCAGAGAGGGACAGGGAAGCTACAATGAGCAGTTCTTC.

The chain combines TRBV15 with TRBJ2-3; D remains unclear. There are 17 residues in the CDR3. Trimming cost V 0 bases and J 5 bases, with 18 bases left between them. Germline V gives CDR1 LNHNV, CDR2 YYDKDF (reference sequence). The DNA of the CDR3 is TGTGCCACCAGCAGAGACACCGAACCCCCCACTGGAGATACGCAGTATTTT. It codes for CATSRDTEPPTGDTQYF. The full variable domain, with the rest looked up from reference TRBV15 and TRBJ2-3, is DAMVIQNPRYQVTQFGKPVTLSCSQTLNHNVMYWYQQKSSQAPKLLFHYYDKDFNNEADTPDNFQSRRPNTSFCFLDIRSPGLGDTAMYLCATSRDTEPPTGDTQYFGPGTRLTVL.

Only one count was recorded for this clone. The CDR3 nucleotides read TGTGCCAGCACCAATCTAGCGGGGGGCTACGAGCAGTACTTC. Its protein product is CASTNLAGGYEQYF. The chain is built from TRBV6-6 and TRBJ2-7; 11 bases line up with TRBD2. Per the germline V gene, CDR1 is MNHNY and CDR2 is SVGAGI (reference sequence). The CDR3 covers 14 residues. V shed 7 bases and J 3 bases; nucleotides not matched to a gene: 5.

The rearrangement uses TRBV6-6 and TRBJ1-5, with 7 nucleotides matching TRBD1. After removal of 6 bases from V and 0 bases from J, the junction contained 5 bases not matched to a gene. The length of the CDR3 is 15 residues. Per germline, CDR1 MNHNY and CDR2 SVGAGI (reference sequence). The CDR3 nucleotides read TGTGCCAGCAGCCCAGGACAGGTTAGCAATCAGCCCCAGCATTTT. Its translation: CASSPGQVSNQPQHF.

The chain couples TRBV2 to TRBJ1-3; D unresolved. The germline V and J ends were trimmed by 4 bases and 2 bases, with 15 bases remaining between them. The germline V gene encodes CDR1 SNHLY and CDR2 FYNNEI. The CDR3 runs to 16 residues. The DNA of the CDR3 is TGTGCCAGCAGTGGTGGTATGGGATCGACTGGAAACACCATATATTTT. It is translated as CASSGGMGSTGNTIYF.

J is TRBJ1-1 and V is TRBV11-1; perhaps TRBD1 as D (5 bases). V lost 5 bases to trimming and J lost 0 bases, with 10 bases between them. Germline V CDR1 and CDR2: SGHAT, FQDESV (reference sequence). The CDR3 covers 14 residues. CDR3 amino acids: CASSKTDLNTEAFF. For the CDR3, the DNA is TGTGCCAGCAGCAAGACAGACCTGAACACTGAAGCTTTCTTT.

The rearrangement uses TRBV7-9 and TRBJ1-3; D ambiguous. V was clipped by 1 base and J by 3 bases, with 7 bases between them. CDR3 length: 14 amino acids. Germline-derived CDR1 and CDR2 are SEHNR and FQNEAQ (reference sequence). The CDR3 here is CASSLGPSGNTIYF. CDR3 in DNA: TGTGCCAGCAGCTTAGGTCCGAGTGGAAACACCATATATTTT.

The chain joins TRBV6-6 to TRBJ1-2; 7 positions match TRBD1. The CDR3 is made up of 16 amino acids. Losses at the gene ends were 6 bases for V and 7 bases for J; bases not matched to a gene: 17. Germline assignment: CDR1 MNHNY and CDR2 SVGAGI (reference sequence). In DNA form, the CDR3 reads TGTGCCAGCAGGGGTGTTGATTTGAGGGGGCAGAGTGGCTACACCTTC. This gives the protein CASRGVDLRGQSGYTF.

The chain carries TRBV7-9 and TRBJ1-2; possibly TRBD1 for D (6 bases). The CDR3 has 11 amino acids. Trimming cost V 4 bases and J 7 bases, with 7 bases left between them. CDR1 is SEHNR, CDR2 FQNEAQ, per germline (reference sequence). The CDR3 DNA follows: TGTGCCAGCAGCTCGGGGGCTGGCTACACCTTC. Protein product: CASSSGAGYTF.

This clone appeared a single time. The CDR3 DNA follows: TGTGCCACCAGCAGAGAATCCAGGGGAGAGACCCAGTACTTC. Protein sequence: CATSRESRGETQYF. The chain couples TRBV15 to TRBJ2-5; TRBD1 might be the D (6 bases). V shed 0 bases and J shed 4 bases, with 9 bases lying between them. The CDR3 runs to 14 residues. From germline, CDR1 is LNHNV and CDR2 YYDKDF (reference sequence).

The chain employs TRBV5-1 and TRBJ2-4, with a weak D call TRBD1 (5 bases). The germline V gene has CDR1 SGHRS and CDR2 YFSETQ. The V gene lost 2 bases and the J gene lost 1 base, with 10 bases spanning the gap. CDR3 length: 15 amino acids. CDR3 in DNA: TGCGCCAGCAGCTTCGACAAGGGGGCCAAAAACATTCAGTACTTC. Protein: CASSFDKGAKNIQYF.

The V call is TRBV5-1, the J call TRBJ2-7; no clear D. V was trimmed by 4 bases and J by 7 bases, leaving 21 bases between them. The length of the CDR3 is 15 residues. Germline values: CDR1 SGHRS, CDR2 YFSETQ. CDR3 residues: CASSIGSGPVREQYF. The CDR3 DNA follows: TGCGCCAGCAGCATAGGTTCAGGTCCGGTTCGTGAGCAGTACTTC.

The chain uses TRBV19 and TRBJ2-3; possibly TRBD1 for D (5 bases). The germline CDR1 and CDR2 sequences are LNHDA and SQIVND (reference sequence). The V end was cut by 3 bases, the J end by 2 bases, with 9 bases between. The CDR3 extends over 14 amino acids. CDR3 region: CASSMGPNTDTQYF. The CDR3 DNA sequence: TGTGCCAGTAGTATGGGGCCTAACACAGATACGCAGTATTTT.

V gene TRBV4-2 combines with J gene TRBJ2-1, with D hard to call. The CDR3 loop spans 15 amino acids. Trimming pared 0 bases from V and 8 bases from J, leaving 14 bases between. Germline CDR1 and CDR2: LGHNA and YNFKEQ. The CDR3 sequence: CASSQEAYRGDEQFF. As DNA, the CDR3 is TGTGCCAGCAGCCAAGAGGCGTATAGAGGCGATGAGCAGTTCTTC.

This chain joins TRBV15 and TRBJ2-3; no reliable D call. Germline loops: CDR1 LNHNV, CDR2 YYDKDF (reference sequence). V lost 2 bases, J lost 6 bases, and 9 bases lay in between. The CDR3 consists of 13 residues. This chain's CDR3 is CATSRQVLDTQYF. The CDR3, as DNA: TGTGCCACCAGCAGACAGGTTCTCGATACGCAGTATTTT.

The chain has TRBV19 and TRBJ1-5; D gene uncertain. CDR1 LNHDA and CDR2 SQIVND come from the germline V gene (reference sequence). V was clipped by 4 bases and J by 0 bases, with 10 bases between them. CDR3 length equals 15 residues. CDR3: CASSSTRYSNQPQHF. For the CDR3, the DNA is TGTGCCAGTAGTAGCACAAGATATAGCAATCAGCCCCAGCATTTT.